Each of the 17 T cell receptor beta chains below was sequenced from the same sample in a study of T cell repertoires in cytomegalovirus infection. Each CDR3 protein gets one entry after TCRdb re-called the reads with MiXCR. Of under 600,000 distinct CDR3 sequences detected, 16% appear once; the ten largest clones hold more than 20%. Sequenced sample: CD8+ T cells from PBMCs. Receptor source: a human donor in good health (CMV status not recorded). Some clones in this sample may be carry-over from other donors' samples.

This clonotype showed up many times. The chain is built from TRBV30 and TRBJ2-7; perhaps TRBD2 as D (5 bases). Germline V gene lookup returns CDR1 GTSNPN and CDR2 SVGIG (reference sequence). Trimming removed 2 bases from V and 0 bases from J, with 14 bases in between. The length of the CDR3 is 15 residues. The CDR3 DNA reads TGTGCCTGGAGTTCGGACTTCCGTAGCTCCTACGAGCAGTACTTC. Translated: CAWSSDFRSSYEQYF.

Many counts were recorded for this clonotype. The V gene is TRBV19, the J gene TRBJ2-1; 11 positions match TRBD1. Germline values: CDR1 LNHDA, CDR2 SQIVND (reference sequence). Unmatched junction bases numbered 7, after V lost 5 bases and J lost 10 bases. The CDR3 consists of 14 residues. In nucleotides, the CDR3 is TGTGCCAGTAGTTTCGGACAGGGGGCTAGAGAGCAGTTCTTC. It specifies CASSFGQGAREQFF.

There are many counts of this clonotype. J is TRBJ2-2 and V is TRBV4-1; D is unresolved. V lost 4 bases and J 5 bases, leaving 11 bases between the germline ends. The CDR3 extends over 14 amino acids. The germline gives CDR1 MGHRA, CDR2 YSYEKL. The CDR3 sequence: CASSPRDGTGELFF. The CDR3 DNA sequence: TGCGCCAGCAGCCCGAGAGACGGGACCGGGGAGCTGTTTTTT.

This clonotype was seen a handful of times. The chain is built from TRBV27 and TRBJ2-2; 9 bases map to TRBD1. V was clipped by 8 bases and J by 7 bases; unmatched bases: 8. CDR1 is MNHEY, CDR2 SMNVEV, per germline (reference sequence). The CDR3 has 14 residues. This chain's CDR3 is CASGPGQGGGELFF. CDR3 bases: TGTGCCAGCGGTCCGGGACAGGGAGGCGGGGAGCTGTTTTTT.

The chain recombines TRBV5-1 with TRBJ2-5; possible D gene TRBD1, 6 bases. This CDR3 comprises 16 residues. V lost 3 bases and J 5 bases, leaving 20 bases between the germline ends. Germline lookup yields CDR1 SGHRS and CDR2 YFSETQ. CDR3: CASSSADRLRRETQYF. The CDR3 DNA follows: TGCGCCAGCAGCTCAGCAGACAGGCTACGTAGGGAGACCCAGTACTTC. The full variable domain, in which reference TRBV5-1 and TRBJ2-5 provide the parts outside the CDR3, is KAGVTQTPRYLIKTRGQQVTLSCSPISGHRSVSWYQQTPGQGLQFLFEYFSETQRNKGNFPGRFSGRQFSNSRSEMNVSTLELGDSALYLCASSSADRLRRETQYFGPGTRLLVL.

A note on this clonotype: It may be a read error: a sequence one base away is much more abundant. This chain joins TRBV7-2 and TRBJ1-1; no firm D call. V was clipped by 2 bases and J by 5 bases, with 15 bases between them. Germline V lookup: CDR1 SGHTA, CDR2 FQGNSA. The CDR3 loop spans 15 amino acids. The CDR3 coding sequence is TGTGCCAGCAGCTTAATAGGAGGGCGGAAAACTGAAGCTTTCTTT. Translated, it gives CASSLIGGRKTEAFF.

DNA of the CDR3: TGTGCCACCCATTCCCTGGGGGGGGATTTGGATTCACCCCTCCACTTT. Amino acid sequence: CATHSLGGDLDSPLHF. This chain connects TRBV28 to TRBJ1-6; tentatively, D is TRBD1 (5 bases). Germline V gene lookup returns CDR1 MDHEN and CDR2 SYDVKM. The CDR3 runs to 16 residues. Trimming removed 10 bases at V and 8 bases at J, with 24 bases between.

Ten or more counts support this clonotype. This chain joins TRBV10-3 and TRBJ1-5; 8 nucleotides match TRBD1. This CDR3 spans 16 amino acids. Germline V gene data show CDR1 as ENHRY and CDR2 as SYGVKD. J lost 4 bases, V lost 0 bases, and 5 bases had no gene match. The CDR3 here is CAISESQDRVNQPQHF. CDR3 nucleotides: TGTGCCATCAGTGAGTCCCAGGACAGGGTTAATCAGCCCCAGCATTTT.

In this sample, this clonotype turned up many times. The chain uses TRBV7-8 and TRBJ2-3, with 10 bases that match TRBD2. Germline V gene data show CDR1 as SGHVS and CDR2 as FQNEAQ. With 3 bases clipped from V and 4 bases from J, the junction kept 4 bases outside the gene matches. The CDR3 runs to 15 residues. The CDR3 protein is CASSFSGGMADTQYF. CDR3 DNA sequence: TGTGCCAGCAGCTTTAGCGGGGGGATGGCAGATACGCAGTATTTT.

The chain couples TRBV14 to TRBJ2-1; possibly TRBD1 for D (6 bases). The CDR3 totals 13 residues. V lost 5 bases and J 7 bases, leaving 12 bases between the germline ends. Germline V gives CDR1 SGHDN, CDR2 FVKESK. CDR3: CASSAHRENEQFF. The DNA for the CDR3 is TGTGCCAGCAGCGCCCACAGGGAGAATGAGCAGTTCTTC. The full variable domain, its missing parts supplied by reference TRBV14 and TRBJ2-1, is EAGVTQFPSHSVIEKGQTVTLRCDPISGHDNLYWYRRVMGKEIKFLLHFVKESKQDESGMPNNRFLAERTGGTYSTLKVQPAELEDSGVYFCASSAHRENEQFFGPGTRLTVL.

The chain carries TRBV4-1 and TRBJ1-2; the match to TRBD1 covers 8 bases. V trimming: 4 bases; J trimming: 3 bases; junction bases outside the gene matches: 7. The CDR3 has 15 amino acids. CDR1 MGHRA and CDR2 YSYEKL come from the germline V gene. The CDR3 here is CASSPFWTGHYGYTF. The CDR3 nucleotides are TGCGCCAGCAGCCCCTTTTGGACAGGGCACTATGGCTACACCTTC.

V gene TRBV19 combines with J gene TRBJ1-1, with 7 nucleotides matching TRBD1. The CDR3 covers 14 residues. Germline V gene data show CDR1 as LNHDA and CDR2 as SQIVND (reference sequence). The V gene end was trimmed by 3 bases and the J gene end by 5 bases; junction bases not matched to a gene: 6. This CDR3 reads CASSIEGAETEAFF. As DNA, the CDR3 is TGTGCCAGTAGTATTGAGGGGGCGGAAACTGAAGCTTTCTTT.

The rearrangement links TRBV5-1 to TRBJ2-6, with D possibly being TRBD1 (6 bases). CDR1 and CDR2 (germline): SGHRS, YFSETQ. The length of the CDR3 is 18 residues. The V and J ends lost 5 bases and 0 bases respectively, with 18 bases between them. DNA for the CDR3: TGCGCCAGCAGAGGACAGCCTTACCCCAACTCTGGGGCCAACGTCCTGACTTTC. Protein product: CASRGQPYPNSGANVLTF. The whole variable domain, filled in from reference TRBV5-1 and TRBJ2-6, reads KAGVTQTPRYLIKTRGQQVTLSCSPISGHRSVSWYQQTPGQGLQFLFEYFSETQRNKGNFPGRFSGRQFSNSRSEMNVSTLELGDSALYLCASRGQPYPNSGANVLTFGAGSRLTVL.

V is TRBV19 and J is TRBJ2-1; D may match TRBD1 or TRBD2 (5 bases each). This CDR3 contains 15 residues. Trimming removed 7 bases at V and 5 bases at J, with 18 bases between. Per the germline V gene, CDR1 is LNHDA and CDR2 is SQIVND (reference sequence). The CDR3 sequence is CASTLAGDPDNEQFF. The CDR3 coding sequence is TGTGCCAGTACCCTTGCCGGGGACCCCGACAATGAGCAGTTCTTC.

This clonotype occurred a few times. The chain employs TRBV2 and TRBJ2-7, with D possibly matching TRBD2 (6 bases). V was pared by 5 bases and J by 6 bases, with 14 bases between. The CDR3 totals 13 residues. Germline values: CDR1 SNHLY, CDR2 FYNNEI. The CDR3 reads CASSLLALLEQYF. As DNA, the CDR3 is TGTGCCAGCAGTCTCCTAGCGCTCCTCGAGCAGTACTTC.

This clonotype showed up many times. The V gene is TRBV28, the J gene TRBJ2-7, with D possibly matching TRBD1 (6 bases). Per germline, CDR1 MDHEN and CDR2 SYDVKM. Trimming left V 5 bases short and J 3 bases short, with 14 bases between. The CDR3 contains 14 residues. The CDR3 sequence is CASSIQGKVYEQYF. CDR3 DNA: TGTGCCAGCAGTATACAGGGAAAAGTCTACGAGCAGTACTTC.

This clonotype was seen ten or more times. The J gene is TRBJ2-1, the V gene TRBV7-9, with a weak D call TRBD2 (5 bases). Germline values: CDR1 SEHNR, CDR2 FQNEAQ (reference sequence). The CDR3 runs to 16 residues. V lost 5 bases and J 3 bases, leaving 17 bases between the germline ends. The CDR3 DNA sequence: TGTGCCAGCAGCATTCGAGGGATGGGGAGCTACAATGAGCAGTTCTTC. The encoded protein is CASSIRGMGSYNEQFF.